This T cell receptor beta chain emerged from a study of T cell responses to AZD1222 COVID-19 vaccine. As for this clone: What it binds is not known.

The germline CDR1 and CDR2 sequences are GTSNPN and SVGIG (reference sequence). This CDR3 region has 12 residues. V lost 4 bases and J lost 14, with 20 bases in between. Profiled with immunoSEQ multiplex PCR; TCRdb holds only in-frame clones, not every one. The sample records about 150,000 clones, roughly 85% being singletons. Study-wide results and limits: Donors skewed white British and female; clonal diversity was possibly underestimated. Regions 160-218 and 743-854 dominated among vaccine-associated CD4 TCRs spanning spike.

The material sequenced was peripheral blood, taken 28 days after the second AZD1222 dose. The sequence was obtained from an adult who received the AZD1222 COVID-19 vaccine. The chain joins TRBV30 to TRBJ1-2; a weak D match, TRBD1 (5 bases). The CDR3 loop reads CAWNQREGKDTF. The CDR3 DNA reads as TGTGCCTGGAACCAAAGAGAGGGGAAGGATACCTTC.